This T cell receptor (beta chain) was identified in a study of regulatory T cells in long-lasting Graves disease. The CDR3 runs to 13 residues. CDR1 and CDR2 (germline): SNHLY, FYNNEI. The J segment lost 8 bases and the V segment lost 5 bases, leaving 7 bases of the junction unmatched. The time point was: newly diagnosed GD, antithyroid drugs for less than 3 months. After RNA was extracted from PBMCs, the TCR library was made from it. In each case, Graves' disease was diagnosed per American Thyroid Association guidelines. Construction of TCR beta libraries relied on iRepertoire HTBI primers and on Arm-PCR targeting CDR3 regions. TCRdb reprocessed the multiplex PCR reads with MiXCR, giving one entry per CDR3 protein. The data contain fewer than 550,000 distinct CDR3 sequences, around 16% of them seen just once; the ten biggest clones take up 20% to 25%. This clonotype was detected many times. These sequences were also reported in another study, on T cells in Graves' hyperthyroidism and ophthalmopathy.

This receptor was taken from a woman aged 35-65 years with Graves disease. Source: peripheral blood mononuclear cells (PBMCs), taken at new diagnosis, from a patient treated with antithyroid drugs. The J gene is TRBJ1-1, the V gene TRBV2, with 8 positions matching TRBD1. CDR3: CASSTSRGLEAFF. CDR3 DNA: TGTGCCAGCAGTACTTCCAGGGGGCTGGAAGCTTTCTTT.